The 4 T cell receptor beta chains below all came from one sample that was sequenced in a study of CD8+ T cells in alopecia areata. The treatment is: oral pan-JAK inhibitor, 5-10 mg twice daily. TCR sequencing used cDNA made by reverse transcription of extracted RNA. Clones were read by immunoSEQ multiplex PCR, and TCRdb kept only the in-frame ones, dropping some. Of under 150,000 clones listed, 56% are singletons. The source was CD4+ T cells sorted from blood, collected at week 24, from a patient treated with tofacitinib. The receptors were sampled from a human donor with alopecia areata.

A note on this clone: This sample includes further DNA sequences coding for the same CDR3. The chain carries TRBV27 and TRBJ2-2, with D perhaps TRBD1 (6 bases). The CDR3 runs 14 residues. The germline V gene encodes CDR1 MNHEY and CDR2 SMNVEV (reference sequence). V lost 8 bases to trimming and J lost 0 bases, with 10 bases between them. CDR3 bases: TGTGCCAGCCGGGGACAACCGAACACCGGGGAGCTGTTTTTT. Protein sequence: CASRGQPNTGELFF.

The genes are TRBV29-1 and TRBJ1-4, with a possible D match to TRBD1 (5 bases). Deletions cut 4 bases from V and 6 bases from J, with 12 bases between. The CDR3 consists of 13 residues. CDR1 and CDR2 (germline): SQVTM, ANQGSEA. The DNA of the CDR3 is TGCAGCGTTGCGAGGGACGCTGATGAAAAACTGTTTTTT. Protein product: CSVARDADEKLFF.

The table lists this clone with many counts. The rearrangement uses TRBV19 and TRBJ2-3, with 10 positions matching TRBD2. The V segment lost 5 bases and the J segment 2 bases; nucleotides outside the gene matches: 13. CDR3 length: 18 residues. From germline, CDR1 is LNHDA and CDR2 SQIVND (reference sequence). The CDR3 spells CASSPRLAGSSFTDTQYF. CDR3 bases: TGTGCCAGTAGTCCCCGACTAGCGGGCTCGTCCTTCACAGATACGCAGTATTTT. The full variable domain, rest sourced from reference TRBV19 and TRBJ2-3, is DGGITQSPKYLFRKEGQNVTLSCEQNLNHDAMYWYRQDPGQGLRLIYYSQIVNDFQKGDIAEGYSVSREKKESFPLTVTSAQKNPTAFYLCASSPRLAGSSFTDTQYFGPGTRLTVL.

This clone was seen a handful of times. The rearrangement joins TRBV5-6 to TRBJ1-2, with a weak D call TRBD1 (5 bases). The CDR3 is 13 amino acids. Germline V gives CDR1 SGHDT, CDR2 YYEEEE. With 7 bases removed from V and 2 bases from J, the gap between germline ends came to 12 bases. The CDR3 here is CASQRGGNYGYTF. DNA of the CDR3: TGTGCCAGCCAACGTGGGGGGAACTATGGCTACACCTTC.